This T cell receptor beta chain was retrieved from a study of shared clonotypes between healthy human individuals. The repertoire was sequenced with immunoSEQ multiplex PCR; TCRdb's copy has only in-frame clones and lacks some. The sample contains some 2 million clones, 95% of which appear only once. Sequencing used naive CD4+ T cells sorted from blood. Subset of the sample: CD45RA+ positively selected. This TCR was sampled from a man between 18 and 29 years old in good health.

The CDR3 nucleotides are TGTGCCAGCAGCTTTAGCGGGAGGAGCTCCTACAATGAGCAGTTCTTC. Protein sequence: CASSFSGRSSYNEQFF. The chain links TRBV11-3 to TRBJ2-1, with 10 bases aligning to TRBD2. Trimming cost V 3 bases and J 0 bases; bases outside gene matches: 2. This CDR3 spans 16 amino acids. CDR1 SGHNT and CDR2 YENEEA come from the germline V gene.